The rows below give T cell receptor beta chains drawn from one sample of a study of regulatory T cells in long-lasting Graves disease. MiXCR, run by TCRdb on the multiplex PCR reads, gives a single entry per CDR3 protein. The data contain 410,000 or so distinct CDR3 sequences, under 15% of them singletons. The same specimen was also included in a second study, on T cells in Graves' hyperthyroidism and ophthalmopathy.

The sample consisted of peripheral blood mononuclear cells (PBMCs), taken at new diagnosis, from a patient treated with antithyroid drugs. These TCRs come from a woman aged 25 to 39 with Graves disease. The CDR3 runs from the conserved cysteine through the conserved F or W. D genes are given only for firm matches. Expanded clones get a size class; other rows say once, few or many, or leave the size out.

TRBJ2-1	TRBD2	TRBV11-2	many	17	CASSLKLAEMSYNEQFF	TGTGCCAGCAGCTTAAAGCTAGCGGAGATGTCCTACAATGAGCAGTTCTTC
TRBJ1-5	TRBD1	TRBV2	many	15	CASSGRQGSNQPQHF	TGTGCCAGCAGTGGGCGACAGGGATCAAATCAGCCCCAGCATTTT
TRBJ2-3	TRBD2	TRBV3-1	many	14	CASSQDLAGGSQYF	TGTGCCAGCAGCCAAGACTTAGCGGGAGGGAGTCAGTATTTT
TRBJ2-7	NA	TRBV6-9	many	14	CASSYDRFSYEQYF	TGTGCCAGCAGTTACGACAGGTTTTCCTACGAGCAGTACTTC
TRBJ2-7	TRBD1	TRBV13	few	12	CASSSGTGKQYF	TGTGCCAGCAGCTCGGGGACAGGCAAACAGTACTTC
TRBJ2-3	TRBD2	TRBV6-2/TRBV6-3	many	15	CASSELAGTTDTQYF	TGTGCCAGCAGCGAACTAGCGGGGACCACAGATACGCAGTATTTT
TRBJ2-2	TRBD1	TRBV12-3/TRBV12-4	many	16	CASSPGQGLSTGELFF	TGTGCCAGCAGTCCTGGACAGGGCCTCTCCACCGGGGAGCTGTTTTTT
TRBJ2-3	NA	TRBV7-3	many	13	CASSLRQTDTQYF	TGTGCCAGCAGCTTAAGACAGACAGATACGCAGTATTTT
TRBJ1-3	NA	TRBV29-1	NA	15	CSAAVTSRRGNTIYF	TGCAGCGCCGCAGTGACGTCCCGACGTGGAAACACCATATATTTT
TRBJ2-7	TRBD2	TRBV28	many	16	CASTQPGGQGYYEQYF	TGTGCCAGCACGCAACCGGGGGGGCAGGGCTACTACGAGCAGTACTTC
TRBJ2-3	TRBD2	TRBV4-1	NA	15	CASSPGLAVRRTQYF	TGCGCCAGCAGCCCGGGACTAGCGGTAAGGAGGACGCAGTATTTT
TRBJ2-1	TRBD1	TRBV6-1	many	15	CASSQTGGVHNEQFF	TGTGCCAGCAGCCAAACAGGGGGCGTACACAATGAGCAGTTCTTC
TRBJ2-7	TRBD2	TRBV20-1	many	18	CSARPGLDPGELWYEQYF	TGCAGTGCTAGGCCGGGACTAGATCCGGGGGAACTGTGGTACGAGCAGTACTTC
TRBJ2-7	TRBD2	TRBV30	many	14	CAWASGGSSYEQYF	TGTGCCTGGGCCTCGGGCGGGAGTTCCTACGAGCAGTACTTC
TRBJ2-1	NA	TRBV19	NA	14	CASMVAFSYNEQFF	TGTGCCAGTATGGTGGCTTTCTCCTACAATGAGCAGTTCTTC
TRBJ2-7	NA	TRBV24-1	few	15	CATGGKEGQTYEQYF	TGTGCCACCGGGGGCAAAGAGGGCCAAACCTACGAGCAGTACTTC
TRBJ2-5	NA	TRBV11-2	many	15	CASSSQGSLGETQYF	TGTGCCAGCAGTTCCCAGGGTTCCCTAGGAGAGACCCAGTACTTC
TRBJ2-1	NA	TRBV3-1	many	14	CASSQDRSYNEQFF	TGTGCCAGCAGCCAAGACCGTTCCTACAATGAGCAGTTCTTC
TRBJ2-1	TRBD2	TRBV28	many	20	CASTALSSPRTSGRAHEQFF	TGTGCCAGCACCGCATTATCGTCACCAAGGACTAGCGGGAGGGCCCACGAGCAGTTCTTC
TRBJ2-7	NA	TRBV10-3	NA	13	CAISDGSHYEQYF	TGTGCCATCAGTGATGGCAGCCACTACGAGCAGTACTTC
TRBJ2-5	NA	TRBV6-5	many	14	CASSFPGGLRTQYF	TGTGCCAGCAGTTTCCCCGGGGGACTTCGGACCCAGTACTTC
TRBJ2-1	NA	TRBV12-3/TRBV12-4	NA	16	CASSFSLAESYNEQFF	TGTGCCAGCAGTTTTTCCCTGGCGGAGTCCTACAATGAGCAGTTCTTC